This is a list of T cell receptor beta chains from one sample in a study of control samples from healthy donors and cancer patients. Method: immunoSEQ multiplex PCR; TCRdb's copy keeps in-frame clones and lacks some. The sample records roughly 120,000 clones, approximately 94% being singletons. The sequencing input was PBMCs. Receptor source: a man aged 50-60 years with head and neck cancer. Both conserved end residues are part of each CDR3. A D gene is named only where the DNA matches it firmly. The size entry is marked missing in some rows and otherwise reads once, few, many or a size class.

j_gene | abundance | v_gene | d_gene | CDR3nt | CDR3aa
TRBJ2-3 | . | TRBV9 | . | TGTGCCAGCAGCGTAGGGTCAGGGTCCGCAGATACGCAGTATTTT | CASSVGSGSADTQYF
TRBJ1-5 | . | TRBV3-1/TRBV3-2 | TRBD1 | TGTGCCAGCAGCCAAACGCTGGACAGGGCCTCCCGCCCCCAGCATTTT | CASSQTLDRASRPQHF
TRBJ1-2 | . | TRBV29-1 | . | TGCAGCGTTCGAATCCAGGGTATCCATGGCTACACCTTC | CSVRIQGIHGYTF
TRBJ2-3 | . | TRBV13 | . | TGTGCCAGCAGCTTAGGCAGGACTCAACCCCCCACAGATACGCAGTATTTT | CASSLGRTQPPTDTQYF
TRBJ1-2 | . | TRBV6-1 | . | TGTGCCAGCAGTGAAGTTCTCCGTTTCAGTCTGTATGGCTACACCTTC | CASSEVLRFSLYGYTF
TRBJ1-6 | . | TRBV10-3 | TRBD1 | TGTGCCATCAGTGAATTTCAGGGGGACGTAGGTTCACCCCTCCACTTT | CAISEFQGDVGSPLHF
TRBJ2-7 | . | TRBV20-1 | . | TGCAGTGCTAGAACGGGGGATCAGCAGTACTTC | CSARTGDQQYF
TRBJ2-7 | . | TRBV6-2/TRBV6-3 | TRBD2 | TGTGCCAGCAGTCGTAGCGGGGGTCCTTACGAGCAGTACTTC | CASSRSGGPYEQYF
TRBJ2-1 | . | TRBV6-6 | TRBD2 | TGTGCCAGCAGTGGGGACTACGGGGTTTACAATGAGCAGTTCTTC | CASSGDYGVYNEQFF
TRBJ2-7 | . | TRBV23-1 | . | TGCGCCAGCAGTCCTCAGGGAAACGAGCAGTACTTC | CASSPQGNEQYF
TRBJ2-5 | . | TRBV30 | . | TGTGCCTGGAGTGTCTCGGAGGGGATGACCCAGTACTTC | CAWSVSEGMTQYF
TRBJ2-7 | . | TRBV28 | . | TGTGCCAGCAGGGGCTACTACGAGCAGTACTTC | CASRGYYEQYF
TRBJ2-3 | . | TRBV6-4 | . | TGTGCCAGCAGTGACTCTGGTGGGGGCACAGATACGCAGTATTTT | CASSDSGGGTDTQYF
TRBJ2-7 | once | TRBV20-1 | . | TGCAGTGCTAGTATGCTCTACGAGCAGTACTTC | CSASMLYEQYF
TRBJ2-2 | . | TRBV6-2/TRBV6-3 | TRBD1 | TGTGCCGGCAGCCCACAGGGGGCAACCGGGGAGCTGTTTTTT | CAGSPQGATGELFF
TRBJ2-1 | . | TRBV12-3/TRBV12-4 | . | TGTGCCAGCAGTTTCGGCTACAATGAGCAGTTCTTC | CASSFGYNEQFF
TRBJ2-7 | . | TRBV9 | . | TGTGCCAGCAGCTCTCAGGGACACGGGAAGTCCTACGAGCAGTACTTC | CASSSQGHGKSYEQYF
TRBJ1-1 | . | TRBV21-1 | . | TGTGCCAGCAGCAAACGGTGGGAGAACACTGAAGCTTTCTTT | CASSKRWENTEAFF
TRBJ2-7 | . | TRBV3-1/TRBV3-2 | TRBD1 | TGTGCCAGCAGCCCCGGGACAGGGTACGAGCAGTACTTC | CASSPGTGYEQYF
TRBJ2-2 | once | TRBV27 | . | TGTGCCTGCCGGAGTCAGGGGAACACCGGGGAGCTGTTTTTT | CACRSQGNTGELFF
TRBJ1-2 | . | TRBV7-2 | . | TGTGCCAGCAGCTTTGAGAGGGAAGGTGGCTACACCTTC | CASSFEREGGYTF
TRBJ1-1 | . | TRBV19 | . | TGTGCCAGTAGTATTGCCACGAAGAACACTGAAGCTTTCTTT | CASSIATKNTEAFF
TRBJ2-3 | . | TRBV15 | . | TGTGCCACCGGGGGGCCAGATACGCAGTATTTT | CATGGPDTQYF
TRBJ1-6 | . | TRBV6-6 | . | TGTGCCAGCAGTTACCCGGAGACAGCGGGGGGTTCACCCCTCCACTTT | CASSYPETAGGSPLHF
TRBJ2-2 | . | TRBV4-2 | TRBD2 | TGTGCCAGCGAGGAGTCTTTAGCGGGGGGGACCGGGGAGCTGTTTTTT | CASEESLAGGTGELFF
TRBJ1-1 | . | TRBV12-3/TRBV12-4 | . | TGTGCCAGCAGCAAAGGGACGAACACTGAAGCTTTCTTT | CASSKGTNTEAFF
TRBJ2-7 | . | TRBV6-5 | . | TGTGCCAGCCGGGCAGGGGCCGGCTACTCCTACGAGCAGTACTTC | CASRAGAGYSYEQYF
TRBJ2-5 | . | TRBV7-7 | . | TGTGCCAGCAGCCCCTCCACATTAGAGACCCAGTACTTC | CASSPSTLETQYF
TRBJ1-3 | . | TRBV19 | . | TGTGCCAGTAGTAGAGGACAGACCGCCTTTCCAAACACCATATATTTT | CASSRGQTAFPNTIYF
TRBJ2-7 | once | TRBV6-8 | . | TGTGCCAGCAATTCGGGACACATTATGGAGCAGTACTTC | CASNSGHIMEQYF
TRBJ2-1 | few | TRBV2 | TRBD2 | TGTGCCAGCACAATCCAGCGGGGGGGCAGGGAGTTCTTC | CASTIQRGGREFF
TRBJ2-7 | . | TRBV7-2 | . | TGTGCCAGCAGCTTAGTTACCGGGGAGTCCTACGAGCAGTACTTC | CASSLVTGESYEQYF
TRBJ1-2 | . | TRBV4-1 | . | TGCGCCAGCAGGCCCGGGGTAATTGAGCTAAACTATGGCTACACCTTC | CASRPGVIELNYGYTF
TRBJ2-7 | . | TRBV5-1 | . | TGCGCCAGCAGCTTGGAACAGGGTGAACTTTCCTACGAGCAGTACTTC | CASSLEQGELSYEQYF
TRBJ2-2 | . | TRBV19 | . | TGTGCCAGTAGCCGGAAAGGGGGAGGTGGCGGGGAGCTGTTTTTT | CASSRKGGGGGELFF
TRBJ2-3 | once | TRBV19 | TRBD2 | TGTGCCAGTAGTATTCTAGCGGGAGGATCAGATACGCAGTATTTT | CASSILAGGSDTQYF
TRBJ1-6 | . | TRBV19 | . | TGTGCCGTAGGGGAGGGCAGCTCACCCCTCCACTTT | CAVGEGSSPLHF
TRBJ2-5 | . | TRBV5-4 | TRBD2 | TGTGCCAGCAGCACCGCCGCGGGGGGAGCTCAAGAGACCCAGTACTTC | CASSTAAGGAQETQYF
TRBJ2-3 | . | TRBV6-1 | TRBD1 | TGTGCCAGCAGTGGCTTCAAGCGGGACAGGGGGCAAAAGGGGCCCTCAGCGCGGTATTTT | CASSGFKRDRGQKGPSARYF
TRBJ2-1 | . | TRBV4-2 | . | TGTGCCAGCAGCCAAGATCGAAACAGTGCGGAGCAGTTCTTC | CASSQDRNSAEQFF
TRBJ1-3 | . | TRBV11-1 | . | TGTGCCAGCAGCTTAGCGGGAGGAAACACCATATATTTT | CASSLAGGNTIYF
TRBJ1-2 | once | TRBV25-1 | . | TGTGCCAGCAGTGAATTGGCCGGATACCACTATGGCTACACCTTC | CASSELAGYHYGYTF